This T cell receptor beta chain stems from a study of T cells in Graves' hyperthyroidism and ophthalmopathy. Findings of the study overall: Appearing also in blood were most of the thyroid clonotypes expanded above 0.001.

Only a few counts were recorded for this clonotype. Its target is unknown. TCR beta CDR3 sequences were amplified from RNA transcripts. HTBI primers were used for first-round RT-PCR of the TCR CDR3. MiXCR, applied by TCRdb to the multiplex PCR reads, yields one record per CDR3 protein. The repertoire includes 300,000 to 450,000 distinct CDR3 sequences, around 15% of them detected once, and 20% sits in the top ten. Looked up from germline, CDR1 is WNHNN and CDR2 is SYGVQD (reference sequence). Trimming took off 2 bases at V and 4 bases at J, with 6 bases between the two ends. The CDR3 length is 13 residues.

The sequenced sample was blood. The source is a woman aged 25 to 45 with Graves' ophthalmopathy. The chain has TRBV10-1 and TRBJ2-1; possibly TRBD2 for D (5 bases). The CDR3 DNA sequence: TGCGCCAGCAGTGAGCCGGGGTACAATGAGCAGTTCTTC. The encoded protein is CASSEPGYNEQFF.